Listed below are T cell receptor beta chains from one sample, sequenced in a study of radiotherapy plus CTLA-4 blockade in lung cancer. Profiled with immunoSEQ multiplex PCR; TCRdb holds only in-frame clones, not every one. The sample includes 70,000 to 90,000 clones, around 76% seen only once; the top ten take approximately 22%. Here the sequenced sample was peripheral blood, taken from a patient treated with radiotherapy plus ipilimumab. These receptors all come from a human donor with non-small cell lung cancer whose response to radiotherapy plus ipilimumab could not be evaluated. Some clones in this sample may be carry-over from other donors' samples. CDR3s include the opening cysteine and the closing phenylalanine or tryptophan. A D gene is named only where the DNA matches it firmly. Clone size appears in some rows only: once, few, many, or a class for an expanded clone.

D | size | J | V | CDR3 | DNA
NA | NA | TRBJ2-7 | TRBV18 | CASSQTQGGYEQYF | TGTGCCAGCTCACAGACCCAGGGTGGGTACGAGCAGTACTTC
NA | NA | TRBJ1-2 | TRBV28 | CASSSTGLASYGYTF | TGTGCCAGCAGTTCCACGGGACTCGCATCCTATGGCTACACCTTC
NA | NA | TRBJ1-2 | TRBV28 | CASSLQGYGYTF | TGTGCCAGCAGTTTACAGGGTTATGGCTACACCTTC
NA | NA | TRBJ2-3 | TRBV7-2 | CASSSFTDTQYF | TGTGCCAGCAGCTCCTTCACAGATACGCAGTATTTT
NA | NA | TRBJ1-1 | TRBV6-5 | CASSYNRGLNTEAFF | TGTGCCAGCAGTTACAACCGGGGGTTGAACACTGAAGCTTTCTTT
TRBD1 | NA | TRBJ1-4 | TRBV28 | CASLTGGAREKLFF | TGTGCCAGCCTTACAGGGGGCGCCAGGGAAAAACTGTTTTTT
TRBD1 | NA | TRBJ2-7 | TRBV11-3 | CASSRTGGGEQYF | TGTGCCAGCAGCCGGACAGGGGGGGGTGAGCAGTACTTC
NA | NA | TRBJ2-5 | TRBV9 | CASSVDDRIQETQYF | TGTGCCAGCAGCGTAGACGACAGAATCCAAGAGACCCAGTACTTC
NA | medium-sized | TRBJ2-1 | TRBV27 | CASSFLGGGSSYNEQFF | TGTGCCAGCAGTTTCCTAGGTGGGGGGAGCTCCTACAATGAGCAGTTCTTC
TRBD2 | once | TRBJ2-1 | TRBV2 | CASVYGLAGGQEQFF | TGTGCCAGCGTCTACGGTTTAGCGGGGGGGCAAGAGCAGTTCTTC
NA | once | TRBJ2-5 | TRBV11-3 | CASSLRIAGSEETQYF | TGTGCCAGCAGCTTACGTATCGCGGGCAGCGAAGAGACCCAGTACTTC
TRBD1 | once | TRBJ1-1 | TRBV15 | CATSRSGGFGTEAFF | TGTGCCACCAGCAGATCAGGGGGCTTCGGCACTGAAGCTTTCTTT
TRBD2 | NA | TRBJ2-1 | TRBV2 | CASTRLAGGNEQFF | TGTGCCAGCACTCGACTAGCGGGGGGCAATGAGCAGTTCTTC
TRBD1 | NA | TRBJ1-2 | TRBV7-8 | CASSGPGQGRGYTF | TGTGCCAGCAGCGGACCGGGACAGGGCAGGGGCTACACCTTC
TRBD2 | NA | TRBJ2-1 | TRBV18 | CASSPGLSGGTGEQFF | TGTGCCAGCTCACCAGGGCTCAGCGGGGGTACGGGTGAGCAGTTCTTC
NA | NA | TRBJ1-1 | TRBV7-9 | CASSLAPGGRTEAFF | TGTGCCAGCAGCTTAGCTCCAGGAGGGAGAACTGAAGCTTTCTTT
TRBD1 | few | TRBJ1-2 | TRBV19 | CASSMGTANYGYTF | TGTGCCAGTAGTATGGGGACAGCCAACTATGGCTACACCTTC
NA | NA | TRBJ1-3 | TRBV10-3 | CAISGGPGSGNTIYF | TGTGCCATCAGTGGGGGGCCGGGCTCTGGAAACACCATATATTTT
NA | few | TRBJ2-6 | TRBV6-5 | CASTTDSSGANVLTF | TGTGCCAGCACTACCGACAGCTCTGGGGCCAACGTCCTGACTTTC
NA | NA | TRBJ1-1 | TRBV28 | CASTQGAGLSSTEAFF | TGTGCCAGCACCCAAGGGGCGGGACTGAGTAGCACTGAAGCTTTCTTT
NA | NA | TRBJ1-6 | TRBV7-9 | CASSLGAGNNSPLHF | TGTGCCAGCAGCTTAGGGGCAGGGAATAATTCACCCCTCCACTTT
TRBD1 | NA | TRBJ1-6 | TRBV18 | CASSPPLLGGVSPLHF | TGTGCCAGCTCACCACCTCTTTTAGGGGGCGTTTCACCCCTCCACTTT
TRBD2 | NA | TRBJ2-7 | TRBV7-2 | CASRRGYEQYF | TGTGCCAGCAGGCGGGGGTACGAGCAGTACTTC
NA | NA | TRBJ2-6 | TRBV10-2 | CASSSRAGANVLTF | TGCGCCAGCAGCTCACGAGCCGGGGCCAACGTCCTGACTTTC
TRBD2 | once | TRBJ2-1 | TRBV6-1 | CASSEQRGAGGRNDEQFF | TGTGCCAGCAGTGAACAGCGCGGAGCGGGGGGGCGTAACGATGAGCAGTTCTTC
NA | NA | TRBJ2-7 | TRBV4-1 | CASSQEGTSDYEQYF | TGCGCCAGCAGCCAAGAAGGGACAAGCGACTACGAGCAGTACTTC
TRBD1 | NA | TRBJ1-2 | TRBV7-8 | CASSLAQGAEGYTF | TGTGCCAGCAGCTTAGCACAGGGGGCAGAGGGCTACACCTTC
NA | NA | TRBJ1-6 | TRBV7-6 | CASSFQGSNSPLHF | TGTGCCAGCAGCTTCCAGGGGTCAAATTCACCCCTCCACTTT
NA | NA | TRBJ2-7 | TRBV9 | CASSVAIGTASSYEQYF | TGTGCCAGCAGCGTAGCGATAGGGACTGCCAGCTCCTACGAGCAGTACTTC
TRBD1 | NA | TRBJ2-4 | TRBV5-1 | CASSIWTGGDIQYF | TGCGCCAGCAGCATTTGGACAGGGGGAGACATTCAGTACTTC
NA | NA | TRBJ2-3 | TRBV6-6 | CASTLGQGSTDTQYF | TGTGCCAGCACCCTGGGGCAGGGTAGCACAGATACGCAGTATTTT
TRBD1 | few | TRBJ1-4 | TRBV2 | CACASGQDGEKLFF | TGTGCCTGTGCTTCGGGACAGGATGGGGAAAAACTGTTTTTT
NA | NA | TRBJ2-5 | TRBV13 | CASSSGQLQETQYF | TGTGCCAGCAGCTCCGGACAGCTCCAAGAGACCCAGTACTTC
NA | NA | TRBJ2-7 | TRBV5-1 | CASSLGDFRNGYEQYF | TGCGCCAGCAGCTTGGGGGACTTCAGAAATGGCTACGAGCAGTACTTC
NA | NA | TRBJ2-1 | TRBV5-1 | CASSLLSSRDNEQFF | TGCGCCAGCAGCTTGTTGTCGTCACGGGACAATGAGCAGTTCTTC
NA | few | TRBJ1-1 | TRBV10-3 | CAISERGGAFF | TGTGCCATCAGTGAGAGGGGGGGGGCTTTCTTT
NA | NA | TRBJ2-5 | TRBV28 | CASSLWQGMGETQYF | TGTGCCAGCAGTTTATGGCAGGGGATGGGGGAGACCCAGTACTTC
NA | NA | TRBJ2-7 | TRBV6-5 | CASKEGWYEQYF | TGTGCCAGCAAGGAGGGGTGGTACGAGCAGTACTTC
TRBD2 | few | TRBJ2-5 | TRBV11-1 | CASSLALAGDPSETQYF | TGTGCCAGCAGCTTAGCGCTAGCGGGGGACCCGAGCGAGACCCAGTACTTC
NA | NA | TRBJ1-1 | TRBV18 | CASSPPQGGQTEAFF | TGTGCCAGCTCACCACCTCAGGGAGGTCAAACTGAAGCTTTCTTT
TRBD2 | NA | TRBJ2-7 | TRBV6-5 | CASSRSRAGGEQYF | TGTGCCAGCAGCCGATCGCGGGCGGGGGGCGAGCAGTACTTC
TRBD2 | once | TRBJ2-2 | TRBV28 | CASNTGGGELFF | TGTGCCAGCAATACGGGGGGCGGGGAGCTGTTTTTT
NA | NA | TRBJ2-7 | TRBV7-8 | CASSLARPGTWGFTYEQYF | TGTGCCAGCAGCTTAGCGCGACCCGGGACTTGGGGATTTACCTACGAGCAGTACTTC
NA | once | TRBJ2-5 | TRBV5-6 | CASTISGPGSYQETQYF | TGTGCCAGCACAATTAGCGGTCCAGGGTCGTACCAAGAGACCCAGTACTTC
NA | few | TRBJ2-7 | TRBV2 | CASTVGYEQYF | TGTGCCAGCACGGTCGGCTACGAGCAGTACTTC
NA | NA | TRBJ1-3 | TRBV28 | CASINPLGGSSGNTIYF | TGTGCCAGCATCAACCCTCTTGGCGGTTCCTCTGGAAACACCATATATTTT
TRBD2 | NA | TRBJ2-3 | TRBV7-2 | CASSYGAGVGDTQYF | TGTGCCAGCAGCTATGGGGCGGGGGTTGGAGATACGCAGTATTTT
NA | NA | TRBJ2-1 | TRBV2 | CASSERGILLVNEQFF | TGTGCCAGCAGTGAAAGGGGTATTCTCCTCGTAAATGAGCAGTTCTTC